These T cell receptor beta chains were read from a single sample in a study of T-cell memory formation after mild COVID-19. TCRdb reprocessed the 5' RACE reads via MiXCR and lists one record per CDR3 protein. This repertoire shows hundreds of thousands of distinct CDR3 sequences, about 23% found once; its top ten account for under 15%. The sequencing sample was made of PBMCs or a T cell subset sorted from them (not recorded which). The receptors here all came from an adult woman who had mild COVID-19 (a few samples of this study predate the infection). Cell type and time point are not known. CDR3s include the opening cysteine and the closing phenylalanine or tryptophan. D genes are given only for firm matches. Only part of the rows carry a size: once, few, many, or a class if the clone is expanded.

>TRBJ2-2|NA|TRBV6-5|TRBD2
CASSPLAGVSPGELFF
TGTGCCAGCAGTCCCTTAGCGGGAGTGTCCCCCGGGGAGCTGTTTTTT
>TRBJ1-2|NA|TRBV25-1|NA
CASSELSALGYGYTF
TGTGCCAGCAGTGAATTGTCAGCGCTTGGCTATGGCTACACCTTC
>TRBJ2-6|few|TRBV5-1|TRBD1
CASSPDRAGANVLTF
TGCGCCAGCAGCCCTGACAGGGCTGGGGCCAACGTCCTGACTTTC
>TRBJ2-1|NA|TRBV2|NA
CASSVGTPWNEQFF
TGTGCCAGCAGTGTCGGGACCCCGTGGAATGAGCAGTTCTTC
>TRBJ1-1|NA|TRBV5-1|NA
CASSLLGGGSNTEAFF
TGCGCCAGCAGCTTGCTTGGAGGGGGATCGAACACTGAAGCTTTCTTT
>TRBJ2-3|NA|TRBV3-1|TRBD1
CASSRMGYDRGTDTQYF
TGTGCCAGCAGCCGCATGGGGTACGACAGGGGCACAGATACGCAGTATTTT
>TRBJ2-2|NA|TRBV7-6|NA
CASSYLDSTGELFF
TGTGCCAGCAGCTACTTGGACTCCACCGGGGAGCTGTTTTTT
>TRBJ2-7|NA|TRBV6-2/TRBV6-3|TRBD1
CASTRPLTGTSYEQYF
TGTGCCAGCACCCGGCCCCTGACAGGGACGTCCTACGAGCAGTACTTC
>TRBJ2-3|few|TRBV20-1|NA
CSASEPGPTGDTQYF
TGCAGTGCTTCCGAACCGGGCCCTACGGGAGATACGCAGTATTTT
>TRBJ1-2|NA|TRBV5-1|NA
CASSYTGGAGEGYTF
TGCGCCAGCAGCTACACCGGGGGGGCCGGAGAGGGCTACACCTTC
>TRBJ2-7|NA|TRBV3-1|TRBD1
CASSQDVTGGEQYF
TGTGCCAGCAGCCAAGATGTCACAGGGGGCGAGCAGTACTTC
>TRBJ1-1|NA|TRBV12-3/TRBV12-4|NA
CASSPSYGGFAEAFF
TGTGCCAGCAGCCCCTCTTATGGGGGGTTCGCTGAAGCTTTCTTT
>TRBJ2-2|NA|TRBV5-1|NA
CASRGGQNTGELFF
TGCGCCAGCAGAGGGGGACAGAACACCGGGGAGCTGTTTTTT
>TRBJ2-3|NA|TRBV20-1|TRBD1
CSAEDRGLSTDTQYF
TGCAGTGCTGAGGACAGGGGGCTCAGCACAGATACGCAGTATTTT
>TRBJ2-2|few|TRBV7-9|NA
CASSLGWTENTGELFF
TGTGCCAGCAGCTTAGGGTGGACTGAGAACACCGGGGAGCTGTTTTTT
>TRBJ2-1|NA|TRBV2|TRBD2
CASSPTSGSGDNEQFF
TGTGCCAGCAGTCCTACTAGCGGGAGCGGGGACAATGAGCAGTTCTTC
>TRBJ2-4|few|TRBV2|TRBD1
CASSTGTGVYLAKNIQYF
TGTGCCAGCAGTACCGGGACAGGGGTTTACCTAGCCAAAAACATTCAGTACTTC
>TRBJ2-1|NA|TRBV6-5|TRBD2
CASSFTGTSGRASQFF
TGTGCCAGCAGTTTCACCGGGACTAGCGGGAGGGCCTCACAGTTCTTC
>TRBJ2-2|many|TRBV12-3/TRBV12-4|NA
CASSFGTGELFF
TGCGCCAGCAGCTTTGGCACCGGGGAGCTGTTTTTT
>TRBJ2-5|few|TRBV5-6|NA
CASRRLSETQYF
TGTGCCAGCAGGCGACTGTCGGAGACCCAGTACTTC
>TRBJ2-1|many|TRBV5-1|TRBD1
CASSAGTGSYNEQFF
TGCGCCAGCAGCGCCGGGACAGGATCCTACAATGAGCAGTTCTTC
>TRBJ1-5|few|TRBV2|NA
CAYNRDSNQPQHF
TGTGCCTACAACAGAGATAGCAATCAGCCCCAGCATTTT